The 20 T cell receptor beta chains in this list originate from one sample, sequenced in a study of identical twins. From the 5' RACE reads, TCRdb called clonotypes with MiXCR, one entry per CDR3 protein. This table holds 200,000 to 250,000 distinct CDR3 sequences, roughly 7% found once. These data are also associated with another study on yellow fever vaccine responses in identical twins.

Material for sequencing was memory (CD45RO+) T cells sorted from blood. The receptors stem from a woman aged 18-29 years in good health.

This clonotype was found a few times. The chain employs TRBV7-6 and TRBJ2-1, with TRBD2 identical over 7 bases. This CDR3 is 16 amino acids long. Germline CDR1 reads SGHVS; CDR2 reads FNYEAQ. V shed 4 bases, J shed 6 bases, and the junction held 12 bases outside the gene matches. For the CDR3, the DNA is TGTGCCAGCAGCTCCTCGGGGGTGCGGGGGACCAATGAGCAGTTCTTC. It codes for CASSSSGVRGTNEQFF.

In its sample, this clonotype was seen many times. This chain connects TRBV28 to TRBJ2-5; 11 bases are shared with TRBD2. Germline V gives CDR1 MDHEN, CDR2 SYDVKM. The CDR3 extends over 16 amino acids. The V segment lost 4 bases and the J segment 7 bases; nucleotides outside the gene matches: 11. In nucleotides, the CDR3 is TGTGCCAGCAGTTCCCCCGGGACTAGCGGTGGTGGGACCCAGTACTTC. This translates into CASSSPGTSGGGTQYF.

This chain uses TRBV10-3 with TRBJ2-3; D may be TRBD2 (5 bases). Germline loops: CDR1 ENHRY, CDR2 SYGVKD. The CDR3 sequence is 15 residues long. V lost 8 bases and J lost 1, with 16 bases in between. CDR3 nucleotide sequence: TGTGCCATCCTCGCCGGGAACAGTGGCACAGATACGCAGTATTTT. Encoded protein: CAILAGNSGTDTQYF.

The sample holds many counts of this clonotype. The chain combines TRBV5-1 with TRBJ2-5; possible D gene TRBD1, 5 bases. Per the germline V gene, CDR1 is SGHRS and CDR2 is YFSETQ. CDR3 length: 13 residues. Between the trimmed V and J ends, which lost 0 bases and 4 bases, there was a span of 7 bases. CDR3 residues: CASSLAGSETQYF. The CDR3 nucleotides are TGCGCCAGCAGCTTGGCAGGGTCAGAGACCCAGTACTTC.

There are a few counts of this clonotype. This rearrangement joins TRBV20-1 to TRBJ2-3; TRBD2 might be the D (7 bases). The germline gives CDR1 DFQATT, CDR2 SNEGSKA (reference sequence). The length of the CDR3 is 18 residues. Trimming left V 0 bases short and J 0 bases short, with 19 bases between. The CDR3 loop reads CSARDRGRGTTSTDTQYF. The CDR3 DNA reads as TGCAGTGCTAGAGATCGAGGGAGGGGGACTACTAGCACAGATACGCAGTATTTT.

The chain joins TRBV2 to TRBJ2-3, with D unresolved. The CDR3 covers 13 residues. Germline CDR1 reads SNHLY; CDR2 reads FYNNEI. Deletions cut 3 bases from V and 7 bases from J, with 11 bases between. Written as DNA, the CDR3 is TGTGCCAGCAGTGATAACCGACCAAATACGCAGTATTTT. This sequence encodes CASSDNRPNTQYF.

The sample holds a few counts of this clonotype. J is TRBJ2-3 and V is TRBV11-2; the D is unclear. The CDR3 contains 13 residues. V was trimmed by 5 bases and J by 3 bases, leaving 9 bases between them. Germline CDR1 is SGHAT and CDR2 is FQNNGV. This CDR3 reads CASSGHWTDTQYF. DNA of the CDR3: TGTGCCAGCAGCGGGCATTGGACAGATACGCAGTATTTT.

This clonotype was seen a few times. J is TRBJ2-1 and V is TRBV9; 10 positions agree with TRBD2. Germline V gene data show CDR1 as SGDLS and CDR2 as YYNGEE. V lost 5 bases, J lost 4 bases, and 9 bases stayed unmatched. This CDR3 spans 16 amino acids. This CDR3 reads CASRPAGGTSYNEQFF. The DNA of the CDR3 is TGTGCCAGCAGACCAGCGGGGGGGACTTCTTACAATGAGCAGTTCTTC.

This clonotype was recorded a few times. The chain links TRBV9 to TRBJ2-7; 9 nucleotides align to TRBD1. From germline, CDR1 is SGDLS and CDR2 YYNGEE. The V and J ends lost 4 bases and 6 bases, in that order; junction bases with no gene match: 14. This CDR3 is built from 16 residues. The CDR3 DNA reads TGTGCCAGCAGCCCGAGCCGGGGACAGGGACGGGGCGAGCAGTACTTC. This translates into CASSPSRGQGRGEQYF.

This clonotype came up a few times. This sequence joins TRBV6-5 and TRBJ1-6; D unresolved. The CDR3 loop spans 12 amino acids. V was pared by 8 bases and J by 10 bases, with 12 bases between. Germline assignment: CDR1 MNHEY and CDR2 SVGAGI. CDR3 DNA sequence: TGTGCCAGCGGAGTCGCCGTATCACCCCTCCACTTT. Translation: CASGVAVSPLHF.

The V call is TRBV7-9, the J call TRBJ2-7, with D uncertain. The length of the CDR3 is 13 residues. The germline V gene has CDR1 SEHNR and CDR2 FQNEAQ (reference sequence). The V gene lost 3 bases and the J gene lost 4 bases, with 10 bases spanning the gap. The CDR3 spells CASSFGGVYEQYV. Written as DNA, the CDR3 is TGTGCCAGCAGCTTCGGCGGCGTATACGAGCAGTACGTC.

In regard to this clonotype: The junction does not match germline at one end; this may be a read error. The V gene is TRBV20-1, the J gene TRBJ2-2; D is unclear. Looked up from germline, CDR1 is DFQATT and CDR2 is SNEGSKA (reference sequence). This CDR3 is built from 16 residues. CDR3 loop: CCARDSGPANTEELFF. The CDR3 DNA follows: TGCTGTGCTAGAGATTCCGGTCCCGCGAACACCGAGGAGCTGTTTTTT.

V and J are TRBV6-2 or TRBV6-3 and TRBJ2-3; 7 bases match TRBD2. This CDR3 has 14 residues. V lost 2 bases and J lost 2; bases outside the gene matches: 1. Germline V lookup: CDR1 MNHEY, CDR2 SVGEGT. The DNA of the CDR3 is TGTGCCAGCAGTTACGGGAGGGCCACAGATACGCAGTATTTT. This translates into CASSYGRATDTQYF.

In its sample, this clonotype was seen a few times. The rearrangement joins TRBV12-3 or TRBV12-4 to TRBJ1-3, with 8 bases identical to TRBD1. V dropped 6 bases and J dropped 8; count of bases not matched to a gene: 9. CDR3 length: 14 residues. The CDR3 DNA sequence: TGTGCCAGCAGACGGACAGGGATTACGGACACCATATATTTT. Translated: CASRRTGITDTIYF.

This clonotype has ten or more counts. The rearrangement joins TRBV3-1 to TRBJ2-3, with 9 bases lining up with TRBD2. The germline V gene has CDR1 LGHDT and CDR2 YNNKEL (reference sequence). After removal of 0 bases from V and 2 bases from J, the junction contained 6 bases not matched to a gene. The CDR3 has 17 residues. The CDR3 is CASSQDLAGGITDTQYF. The DNA for the CDR3 is TGTGCCAGCAGCCAAGATCTTGCGGGGGGGATCACAGATACGCAGTATTTT.

This clonotype was seen ten or more times. V is TRBV3-1 and J is TRBJ2-1; D possibly corresponds to TRBD2 (5 bases). The CDR3 runs 15 residues. The ends were cut back, 7 bases at V and 2 bases at J, with 15 bases in the middle. Germline CDR1 is LGHDT and CDR2 is YNNKEL (reference sequence). The CDR3 bases are TGTGCCAGCACCACGCTAAGCGGAGCCTACAATGAGCAGTTCTTC. It encodes CASTTLSGAYNEQFF.

There are a few counts of this clonotype. This chain uses TRBV6-1 with TRBJ1-5; 12 bases are a match to TRBD1. The CDR3 sequence is 17 residues long. CDR1 MNHNS and CDR2 SASEGT come from the germline V gene. Trimming cost V 5 bases and J 4 bases; bases outside gene matches: 9. The CDR3 spells CASSIGTGGAGNQPQHF. The CDR3 DNA is TGTGCCAGCAGTATTGGGACAGGGGGCGCGGGTAATCAGCCCCAGCATTTT.

The sample holds a few counts of this clonotype. The rearrangement uses TRBV5-6 and TRBJ2-1, with D possibly TRBD2 on 7 matching bases. Germline values: CDR1 SGHDT, CDR2 YYEEEE. Trimming removed 4 bases at V and 0 bases at J, with 20 bases between. The CDR3 sequence is 18 residues long. This CDR3 reads CASSQRGGLGTSYNEQFF. CDR3 nucleotides: TGTGCCAGCAGCCAAAGGGGGGGTTTGGGGACCTCCTACAATGAGCAGTTCTTC.

In this sample, this clonotype turned up a few times. The chain uses TRBV5-5 and TRBJ1-5; D not resolved. V was shortened by 1 base and J by 0 bases, with 8 bases between the two germline ends. CDR1 is SGHKS, CDR2 YYEKEE, per germline (reference sequence). The CDR3 is made up of 15 amino acids. Here the CDR3 reads CASSLLAYSNQPQHF. DNA of the CDR3: TGTGCCAGCAGCTTGCTAGCTTATAGCAATCAGCCCCAGCATTTT.

This clonotype was observed many times. The V call is TRBV29-1, the J call TRBJ2-2; possibly TRBD2 for D (6 bases). Trimming removed 5 bases from V and 7 bases from J, with 14 bases in between. Germline CDR1 SQVTM, CDR2 ANQGSEA. The CDR3 sequence is 13 residues long. CDR3 sequence (DNA): TGCAGCGTTCGTCCCAGGGAGGTCGGGGAGCTGTTTTTT. It codes for CSVRPREVGELFF.